Listed here is a single T cell receptor (beta chain). Its matching antigen is unknown. CDR1 is GTSNPN, CDR2 SVGIG, per germline (reference sequence). V was cut by 2 bases and J by 7 bases, with 11 bases left in between. The CDR3 is 13 amino acids. This entry comes from a study of long-term antiretroviral therapy in people with HIV. At the level of the study: About a decade before 2015, the earliest samples were taken when ART was typically delayed. Study observations and caveats: Researchers lacked any data on ART adherence, viral resistance or therapy changes.

The assay used was immunoSEQ (version v3.0), run at survey level. TCRdb's copy holds only in-frame clones and misses some; the assay was immunoSEQ multiplex PCR. The top ten clones hold roughly 4.5% of a sample with 17,000 or so clones, approximately 80% of them seen once. The V call is TRBV30, the J call TRBJ2-2; D remains ambiguous. The receptor's source is a man between 18 and 35 years old with HIV. The source material was unsorted PBMCs, sampled 0.1 years before starting antiretroviral therapy. The CDR3: CAWSRRYDGELFF. DNA for the CDR3: TGTGCCTGGAGTAGACGGTATGACGGGGAGCTGTTTTTT.